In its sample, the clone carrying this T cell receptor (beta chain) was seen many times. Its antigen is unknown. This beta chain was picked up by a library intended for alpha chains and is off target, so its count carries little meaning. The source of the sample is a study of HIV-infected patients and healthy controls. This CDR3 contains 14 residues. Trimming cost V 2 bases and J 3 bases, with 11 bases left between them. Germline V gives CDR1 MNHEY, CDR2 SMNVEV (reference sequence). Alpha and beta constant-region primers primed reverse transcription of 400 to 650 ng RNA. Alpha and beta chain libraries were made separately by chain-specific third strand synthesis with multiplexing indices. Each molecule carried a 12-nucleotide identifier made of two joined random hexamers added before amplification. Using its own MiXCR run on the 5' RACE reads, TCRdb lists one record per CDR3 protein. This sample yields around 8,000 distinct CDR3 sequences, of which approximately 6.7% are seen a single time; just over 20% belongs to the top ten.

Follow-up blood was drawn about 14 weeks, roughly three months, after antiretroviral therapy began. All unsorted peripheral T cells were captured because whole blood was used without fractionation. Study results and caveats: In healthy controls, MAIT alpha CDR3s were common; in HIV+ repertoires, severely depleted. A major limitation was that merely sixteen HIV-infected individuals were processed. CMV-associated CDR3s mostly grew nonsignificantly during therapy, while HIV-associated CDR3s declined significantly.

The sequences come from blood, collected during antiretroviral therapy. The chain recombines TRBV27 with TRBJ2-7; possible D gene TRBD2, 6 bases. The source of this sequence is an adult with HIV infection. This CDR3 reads CASSLRRGNYEQYF. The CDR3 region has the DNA TGTGCCAGCAGTTTAAGGCGGGGCAACTACGAGCAGTACTTC.